A selection of T cell receptor beta chains follows, all from one sample in a study of blood T cell repertoires in COVID-19. TCRdb keeps only in-frame clones here, not all; method: immunoSEQ multiplex PCR. Among about 39,000 clones listed, approximately 85% were seen once. Sequencing input: peripheral blood. These receptors all stem from a human donor in a cohort sampled during active COVID-19. Each CDR3 is given with its conserved first and last residue. The D gene is left open where the match is weak. Where a row states a size, it is once, few, many or the class of an expanded clone; other rows omit it.

TRBD1 | once | TRBJ2-7 | TRBV29-1 | CSVEGQGAAEQYF | TGCAGCGTTGAAGGACAGGGGGCGGCCGAGCAGTACTTC
TRBD1 | few | TRBJ1-2 | TRBV5-1 | CASSSTGEAAYGYTF | TGCGCCAGCAGCTCAACAGGGGAGGCAGCCTATGGCTACACCTTC
TRBD2 | NA | TRBJ2-1 | TRBV7-7 | CASSSGLAGGGDEQFF | TGTGCTAGCAGCTCCGGACTAGCGGGAGGAGGCGATGAGCAGTTCTTC
NA | NA | TRBJ2-5 | TRBV6-4 | CASSPRETQYF | TGTGCCAGCAGCCCCCGGGAGACCCAGTACTTC
NA | NA | TRBJ2-7 | TRBV12-3/TRBV12-4 | CASSFRGYEQYF | TGTGCCAGCAGTTTCAGGGGTTACGAGCAGTACTTC
NA | NA | TRBJ2-3 | TRBV2 | CASSEFRSTDTQYF | TGTGCCAGCAGTGAGTTCAGAAGCACAGATACGCAGTATTTT
NA | NA | TRBJ1-6 | TRBV30 | CAWSLMGQGNSPLHF | TGTGCCTGGAGTCTCATGGGGCAGGGGAATTCACCCCTCCACTTT
NA | NA | TRBJ1-2 | TRBV7-6 | CASSKQGPNGYTF | TGTGCCAGCAGCAAACAGGGACCTAATGGCTACACCTTC
TRBD1 | NA | TRBJ1-3 | TRBV10-3 | CAISGASTGSGNTIYF | TGTGCCATCAGTGGGGCCTCGACAGGGTCTGGAAACACCATATATTTT
TRBD2 | NA | TRBJ2-2 | TRBV11-3 | CASSRTSGRRAGELFF | TGTGCCAGCAGTCGGACTAGCGGGAGGCGGGCCGGGGAGCTGTTTTTT
TRBD1 | NA | TRBJ2-7 | TRBV3-1/TRBV3-2 | CASSTRTGDLYEQYF | TGTGCCAGCAGCACAAGGACAGGTGATTTGTACGAGCAGTACTTC
NA | NA | TRBJ2-1 | TRBV11-2 | CASNLGPGNSHEQFF | TGTGCCAGCAACTTAGGGCCAGGGAATTCTCATGAGCAGTTCTTC
NA | NA | TRBJ2-3 | TRBV14 | CASSQDRSSFGDTQYF | TGTGCCAGCAGCCAAGATCGATCGAGTTTTGGAGATACGCAGTATTTT
NA | NA | TRBJ1-1 | TRBV6-2/TRBV6-3 | CASSNTALGKPNTEAFF | TGTGCCAGCAGTAATACTGCCCTCGGGAAGCCGAACACTGAAGCTTTCTTT
NA | NA | TRBJ2-5 | TRBV5-1 | CASSLAKGGASQETQYF | TGCGCCAGCAGCTTGGCCAAGGGGGGGGCCTCCCAAGAGACCCAGTACTTC
NA | NA | TRBJ2-3 | TRBV7-9 | CASSNSQAPTDTQYF | TGTGCCAGCAGCAACTCGCAGGCTCCCACAGATACGCAGTATTTT
NA | NA | TRBJ2-3 | TRBV10-1 | CASSEGRWGVGDTQYF | TGCGCCAGCAGTGAGGGTCGCTGGGGGGTTGGAGATACGCAGTATTTT
NA | few | TRBJ2-5 | TRBV6-5 | CASSYSRLVAGETQYF | TGTGCCAGCAGTTACTCTAGGTTGGTGGCAGGAGAGACCCAGTACTTC
TRBD1 | few | TRBJ1-1 | TRBV7-3 | CASRSDRYTEAFF | TGTGCCAGCAGATCGGACAGGTACACTGAAGCTTTCTTT
NA | NA | TRBJ1-3 | TRBV9 | CASSPWQGISSGNTIYF | TGTGCCAGCAGCCCGTGGCAGGGCATCAGCTCTGGAAACACCATATATTTT
TRBD1 | NA | TRBJ1-2 | TRBV7-8 | CASSRTGTVYGYTF | TGTGCCAGCAGCCGTACCGGGACAGTTTATGGCTACACCTTC
NA | NA | TRBJ1-2 | TRBV5-1 | CASSLDGAYGYTF | TGCGCCAGCAGCTTGGACGGTGCCTATGGCTACACCTTC
TRBD1 | few | TRBJ2-1 | TRBV25-1 | CASSVLTGTGDNEQFF | TGTGCCAGCAGTGTTCTAACCGGGACAGGAGACAATGAGCAGTTCTTC
NA | few | TRBJ1-2 | TRBV19 | CASSIGQLYGYTF | TGTGCCAGTAGTATCGGACAGCTCTATGGCTACACCTTC
NA | NA | TRBJ1-2 | TRBV4-1 | CASSQPGDNGYTF | TGCGCCAGCAGCCAACCAGGGGATAATGGCTACACCTTC
TRBD1 | NA | TRBJ1-2 | TRBV6-1 | CASSEGQSYGYTF | TGTGCCAGCAGTGAGGGACAGAGTTATGGCTACACCTTC